The sequence of this TCR beta chain was determined in a study of T cell repertoires in cytomegalovirus infection. Study summary: Used in the study were CMV epitopes, some recently identified and HLA-C-restricted, others well-studied and HLA-B-restricted. A matching HLA type, together with CMV infection, was signaled by public TCR beta signatures. Study-wide results and caveats: Within the response measured ex vivo, HLA-C-restricted CMV-specific TCR beta clonotypes were dominant.

One entry per CDR3 protein results from TCRdb running MiXCR on the reads. The top ten hold over 10% of the sample, which has around 770,000 distinct CDR3 sequences, 25% to 30% seen once. This CDR3 has 12 residues. Trimming cost V 2 bases and J 6 bases, with 6 bases left between them. Germline assignment: CDR1 KGHDR and CDR2 SFDVKD. As for this clonotype: Its specificity is not known.

The chain uses TRBV24-1 and TRBJ1-2; D gene unclear. The sequence came from a human donor in good health (CMV status not recorded). Some clones in this sample may be carry-over from other donors' samples. The sample consisted of cultured CD8+ T cells from PBMCs, taken from culture after CMV antigen stimulation. DNA of the CDR3: TGTGCCACCAGTGATTCAACGGATGGCTACACCTTC. It yields the protein CATSDSTDGYTF.